Listed below are T cell receptor beta chains from one sample, sequenced in a study of circulating CD8 cells and anti-PD-1 response in melanoma. TCRdb independently ran MiXCR on the reads; one entry per CDR3 protein. Of 250 or so distinct CDR3 sequences in the sample, more than 7% were seen once. The sample in question was CD8+ T cells from PBMCs, obtained at baseline or after one month of anti-PD-1 therapy (not recorded which). The source is a human donor with melanoma. CDR3s include the opening cysteine and the closing phenylalanine or tryptophan. A D gene is named only where the DNA matches it firmly. The listing skips clone size in some rows; elsewhere it reads once, few, many or a size class.

d_gene: NA; len: 15; v_gene: TRBV24-1; abundance: large; j_gene: TRBJ2-3; CDR3aa: CATGRRGSSTDTQYF; CDR3nt: TGTGCCACCGGGAGAAGGGGCAGTAGCACAGATACGCAGTATTTT
d_gene: NA; len: 15; v_gene: TRBV19; abundance: medium-sized; j_gene: TRBJ2-1; CDR3aa: CASSPPQVRGGEQFF; CDR3nt: TGTGCCAGTAGTCCCCCGCAGGTCCGAGGCGGCGAGCAGTTCTTC
d_gene: NA; len: 16; v_gene: TRBV29-1; abundance: large; j_gene: TRBJ2-3; CDR3aa: CSVESDQFSIADTQYF; CDR3nt: TGCAGCGTTGAATCCGATCAGTTCAGTATCGCAGATACGCAGTATTTT
d_gene: NA; len: 13; v_gene: TRBV27; abundance: large; j_gene: TRBJ1-2; CDR3aa: CASSPNLREGYTF; CDR3nt: TGTGCCAGCAGTCCCAATCTCAGGGAGGGCTACACCTTC
d_gene: NA; len: 15; v_gene: TRBV28; abundance: large; j_gene: TRBJ1-2; CDR3aa: CASSLSSWGTYGYTF; CDR3nt: TGTGCCAGCAGTTTATCAAGCTGGGGAACTTATGGCTACACCTTC
d_gene: NA; len: 15; v_gene: TRBV6-5; abundance: large; j_gene: TRBJ2-1; CDR3aa: CASSYAGPSLNEQFF; CDR3nt: TGTGCCAGCAGTTACGCGGGGCCGTCATTGAATGAGCAGTTCTTC
d_gene: NA; len: 15; v_gene: TRBV18; abundance: large; j_gene: TRBJ2-1; CDR3aa: CASSPTPGTTNEQFF; CDR3nt: TGTGCCAGCTCACCAACCCCCGGGACCACTAATGAGCAGTTCTTC
d_gene: NA; len: 16; v_gene: TRBV19; abundance: large; j_gene: TRBJ1-3; CDR3aa: CASSMNMRLTGNTIYF; CDR3nt: TGTGCCAGTAGTATGAATATGCGGCTAACTGGAAACACCATATATTTT
d_gene: TRBD1; len: 18; v_gene: TRBV4-2; abundance: medium-sized; j_gene: TRBJ2-7; CDR3aa: CASSPSTGQVRTIYEQYF; CDR3nt: TGTGCCAGCAGCCCATCTACTGGACAGGTCAGGACGATATACGAGCAGTACTTC
d_gene: NA; len: 15; v_gene: TRBV28; abundance: large; j_gene: TRBJ1-5; CDR3aa: CASRYRVFSNQPQHF; CDR3nt: TGTGCCAGCAGATACAGGGTCTTTAGCAATCAGCCCCAGCATTTT
d_gene: TRBD2; len: 15; v_gene: TRBV20-1; abundance: large; j_gene: TRBJ2-5; CDR3aa: CSARDGDGRQETQYF; CDR3nt: TGCAGTGCTAGAGATGGGGACGGGAGGCAAGAGACCCAGTACTTC
d_gene: NA; len: 14; v_gene: TRBV11-1; abundance: NA; j_gene: TRBJ2-1; CDR3aa: CASSLGGRGNEQFF; CDR3nt: TGTGCCAGCAGCTTAGGGGGAAGGGGCAATGAGCAGTTCTTC
d_gene: NA; len: 16; v_gene: TRBV23-1; abundance: large; j_gene: TRBJ2-3; CDR3aa: CASSRSREGNTDTQYF; CDR3nt: TGCGCCAGCAGTCGATCCAGGGAAGGAAACACAGATACGCAGTATTTT
d_gene: NA; len: 13; v_gene: TRBV7-2; abundance: NA; j_gene: TRBJ2-7; CDR3aa: CASSETASYEQYF; CDR3nt: TGTGCCAGCAGTGAGACGGCATCCTACGAGCAGTACTTC
d_gene: TRBD1; len: 17; v_gene: TRBV20-1; abundance: large; j_gene: TRBJ2-2; CDR3aa: CSARSVPGTDNTGELFF; CDR3nt: TGCAGTGCCAGGTCCGTTCCCGGGACAGATAACACCGGGGAGCTGTTTTTT
d_gene: NA; len: 14; v_gene: TRBV19; abundance: medium-sized; j_gene: TRBJ2-3; CDR3aa: CASSPSILTDTQYF; CDR3nt: TGTGCCAGTAGCCCCTCGATATTGACAGATACGCAGTATTTT
d_gene: NA; len: 11; v_gene: TRBV2; abundance: large; j_gene: TRBJ2-1; CDR3aa: CASSSGWEQFF; CDR3nt: TGTGCCAGCAGCTCCGGTTGGGAGCAGTTCTTC
d_gene: NA; len: 14; v_gene: TRBV29-1; abundance: large; j_gene: TRBJ2-3; CDR3aa: CSVVWGTDPDTQYF; CDR3nt: TGCAGCGTTGTTTGGGGAACGGATCCAGATACGCAGTATTTT
d_gene: TRBD1; len: 14; v_gene: TRBV29-1; abundance: large; j_gene: TRBJ2-5; CDR3aa: CSVFDRGREETQYF; CDR3nt: TGCAGCGTTTTCGACAGGGGGCGTGAAGAGACCCAGTACTTC
d_gene: NA; len: 14; v_gene: TRBV19; abundance: NA; j_gene: TRBJ1-1; CDR3aa: CASSIRQGGTEAFF; CDR3nt: TGTGCCAGTAGTATCCGCCAGGGAGGGACTGAAGCTTTCTTT
d_gene: NA; len: 12; v_gene: TRBV20-1; abundance: large; j_gene: TRBJ2-7; CDR3aa: CSARVADYEQYF; CDR3nt: TGCAGTGCTAGAGTAGCGGACTACGAGCAGTACTTC
d_gene: TRBD1; len: 16; v_gene: TRBV2; abundance: large; j_gene: TRBJ2-4; CDR3aa: CASREAGGAAKNIQYF; CDR3nt: TGTGCCAGCAGGGAAGCAGGGGGCGCGGCCAAAAACATTCAGTACTTC
d_gene: TRBD1; len: 17; v_gene: TRBV28; abundance: large; j_gene: TRBJ1-6; CDR3aa: CASSTFQGAARDSPLHF; CDR3nt: TGTGCCAGCAGTACATTCCAGGGGGCGGCGCGGGATTCACCCCTCCACTTT